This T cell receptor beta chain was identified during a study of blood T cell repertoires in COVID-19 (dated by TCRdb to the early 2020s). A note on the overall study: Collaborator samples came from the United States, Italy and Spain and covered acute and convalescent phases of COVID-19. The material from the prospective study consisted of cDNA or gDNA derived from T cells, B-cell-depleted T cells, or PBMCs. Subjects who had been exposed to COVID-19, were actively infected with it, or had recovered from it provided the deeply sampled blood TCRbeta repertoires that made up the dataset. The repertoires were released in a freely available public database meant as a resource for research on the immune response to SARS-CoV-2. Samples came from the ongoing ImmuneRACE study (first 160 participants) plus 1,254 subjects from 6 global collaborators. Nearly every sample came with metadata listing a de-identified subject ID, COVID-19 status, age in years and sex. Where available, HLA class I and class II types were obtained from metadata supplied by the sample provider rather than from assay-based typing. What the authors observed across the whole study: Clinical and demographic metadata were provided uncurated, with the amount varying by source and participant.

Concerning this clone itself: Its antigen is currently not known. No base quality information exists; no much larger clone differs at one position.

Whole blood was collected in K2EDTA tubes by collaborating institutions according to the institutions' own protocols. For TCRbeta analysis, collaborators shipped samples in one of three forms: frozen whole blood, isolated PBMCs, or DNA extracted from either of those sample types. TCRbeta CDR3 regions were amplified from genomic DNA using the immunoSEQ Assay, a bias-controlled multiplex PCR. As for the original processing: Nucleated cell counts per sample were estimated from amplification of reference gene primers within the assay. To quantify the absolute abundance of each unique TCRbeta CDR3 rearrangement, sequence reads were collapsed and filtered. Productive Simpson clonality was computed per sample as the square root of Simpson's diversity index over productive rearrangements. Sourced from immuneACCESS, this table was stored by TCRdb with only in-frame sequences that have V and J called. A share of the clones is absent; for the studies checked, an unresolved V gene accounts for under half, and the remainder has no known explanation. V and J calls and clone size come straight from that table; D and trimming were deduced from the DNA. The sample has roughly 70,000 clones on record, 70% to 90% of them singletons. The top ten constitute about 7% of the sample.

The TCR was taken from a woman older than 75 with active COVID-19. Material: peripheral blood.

The nucleotide sequence is given as TGTGCCAGCAGCTTATCATGGCTCTCCGAGCAGTTCTTC. Translated, it reads CASSLSWLSEQFF. The chain uses TRBV7-3 and TRBJ2-1, with the D gene not clear enough to name. Counted from cysteine to phenylalanine, this CDR3 has 13 amino acids. Only CDR3 DNA is held: 39 bases, read in frame from base 1. Trimming removed 2 bases from V and 10 bases from J, leaving 12 bases between the germline ends. In the germline V gene, CDR1 corresponds to SGHTA and CDR2 to FQGTGA. The full variable domain, with segments outside the CDR3 supplied by the reference TRBV7-3 and TRBJ2-1 proteins, appears as GAGVSQTPSNKVTEKGKYVELRCDPISGHTALYWYRQSLGQGPEFLIYFQGTGAADDSGLPNDRFFAVRPEGSVSTLKIQRTERGDSAVYLCASSLSWLSEQFFGPGTRLTVL.